The text below deals with one T cell receptor beta chain. There are many counts of this clonotype. The antigen it binds to is not known. No clone much larger than this one lies a single base away; base qualities are absent. The source of the sample is a study of T cells in Graves' hyperthyroidism and ophthalmopathy (dated by TCRdb to 2018 to 2020). For the study in its entirety: Peripheral blood samples were taken at initial diagnosis, before any treatment was given. To identify distinguishing TCR V-J signatures, a discovery cohort of around 100 patients was used, comprising 43 with Graves' ophthalmopathy and approximately 58 with stable Graves' hyperthyroidism. An independent validation cohort of about 19 hyperthyroidism patients and roughly 16 patients who later progressed to ophthalmopathy tested prospective prediction of ophthalmopathy. The 100 discovery patients were divided at random into training and test sets in a 7:3 ratio. Thyroid tissue and blood T-cell repertoires from about 6 Graves' hyperthyroidism patients were also compared in the study. After sampling, hyperthyroidism patients received methimazole starting at 30 mg daily, and ophthalmopathy patients received high-dose intravenous methylprednisolone. According to the paper, TCR Vbeta CDR3 sequencing was carried out on more than 120 peripheral blood samples, which came from 40 to 45 ophthalmopathy, under 80 hyperthyroidism and about 17 progressor patients. Study-wide findings and limitations: A model built on a 13 V-J signature distinguished ophthalmopathy from stable hyperthyroidism, reaching about 88% sensitivity and under 84% specificity in cross-validation and 80%/75% in testing. In validation, progression to ophthalmopathy was predicted by the model with 55% to 71% sensitivity and nearly 75% specificity, a median of about 6.4 months before onset. No statistical method was used to set the sample size in advance, and investigators knew the group allocation. Most expanded thyroid clonotypes (frequency above 0.001) were also detected in blood, suggesting blood repertoires may reflect thyroid immune responses.

Relative to germline, V is 5 bases shorter and J is 1 base shorter, with 22 bases between their ends. The CDR3 measures 18 amino acids from cysteine to phenylalanine. The retained sequence is limited to the CDR3, 54 bases, with the frame set at the first base. CDR1 and CDR2 are read off the germline V gene (reference sequence) as PRHDT and FYEKMQ. TCR beta CDR3 regions were amplified from RNA transcripts. The TCR CDR3 was subjected to a first round of RT-PCR using the HTBI primer set and the Qiagen OneStep RT-PCR kit. A second multiplex PCR round built the libraries, followed by size selection and purification. Sequencing of the libraries was done on an Illumina HiSeq2000 using paired-end 100 bp reads. The paper's processing steps were these. SOAPnuke was used to process the raw data, removing reads that contained adapters or uncalled bases, had a mean Phred below 15, or lacked an exact match to the constant primer or identifier. High-quality paired reads were merged with COPE v1.2.5, and unique nucleotide sequences were defined as clonotypes. Clonotypes were aligned to IMGT TRBV, TRBD and TRBJ reference segments using MiTCR v1.1. Analysis was restricted to V-J combinations with a frequency above 0.0001, which covered roughly 99% of repertoires. A TCS score was defined as the ratio between F50 (clonal expansion) and ExV (chaos), using BLOSUM62-based TCRdist between CDR3 peptides within each V-J. Welch's t-statistics and random forest reduced around 520 V-J features to about 13, which were used in a naive Bayes classifier (R e1071). The public reads were reanalyzed by TCRdb: fastp trimming at Q25, MiXCR alignment, in-frame beta chains only. When rows share a CDR3 protein, they turn into one entry using the most common DNA and genes. These V and J calls derive from TCRdb rather than the authors' analysis. The sample table holds hundreds of thousands of distinct CDR3 sequences, of which under 15% were seen once. About 12% of the sample rests with the top ten.

In the ophthalmopathy patients, disease was moderately to severely active, with a Clinical Activity Score of 3 or more, a NOSPECS grade of 4 or more, and a duration of less than 3 months. Any patient with an uncontrolled infection, another autoimmune disease, pregnancy or lactation was excluded. Diagnoses were established on the basis of clinical symptoms, serum thyroxine and TRAb, thyroid ultrasound, and orbital computed tomography. Ficoll-Paque density gradient centrifugation was used to isolate PBMCs from under 11 ml of fresh peripheral blood. Trizol reagent was used to extract total RNA, and RNA quality was then checked on an Agilent 2100 Bioanalyzer.

The chain uses TRBV13 and TRBJ2-3, with no confident D gene call. The sequence was obtained from a man aged 18 to 30 with Graves' ophthalmopathy. Sequenced: blood. The CDR3 is CASSTLTAAQAGTDTQYF. The sequenced DNA is TGTGCCAGCAGCACCCTCACCGCCGCTCAGGCGGGCACAGATACGCAGTATTTT.